The subject of this entry is one T cell receptor beta chain. The sample is drawn from a study of OX40 agonist ivuxolimab in advanced cancers. The overall study: The dose of intravenous ivuxolimab that patients received every 2 weeks ranged from 0.01 to 10 mg/kg. Dose-escalation patients suffered from hepatocellular carcinoma, melanoma, renal cell or head and neck cancer. Age averaged around 58 years (range roughly 23 to 85), and 70% to 85% were male. Partial responses were achieved by three patients, of whom one had hepatocellular carcinoma and two had cutaneous melanoma.

The table came from immunoSEQ multiplex PCR; TCRdb's copy has only in-frame clones and leaves some out. Of roughly 72,000 clones listed, 85% to 95% are singletons. This CDR3 contains 17 residues. Trimming took 5 bases from V and 3 from J; bases not matched to a gene: 15. Germline assignment: CDR1 SEHNR and CDR2 FQNEAQ (reference sequence). This chain links TRBV7-9 with TRBJ2-5, with 7 bases identical to TRBD1. Sequenced here: CD4+ or CD8+ T cells sorted from blood, sampled in a trial of the OX40 agonist ivuxolimab. The receptor was derived from an adult with an advanced solid tumor such as melanoma, head and neck, liver or kidney cancer. The CDR3 reads CASSPYSDRSVEETQYF. CDR3 DNA sequence: TGTGCCAGCAGCCCTTACTCGGACAGGAGCGTCGAAGAGACCCAGTACTTC.